The following is a T cell receptor beta chain sequence with its context. Its recognized antigen is unknown. Base qualities are not at hand, and no much larger clone is one base apart. V drops 7 bases and J drops 11 bases, leaving 23 bases in between. From its cysteine to its phenylalanine, the CDR3 spans 15 amino acids. Just the 45-base CDR3 DNA is kept, in frame starting at base 1. The germline V gene gives CDR1 as MDHEN and CDR2 as SYDVKM. The sample belongs to a study of shared clonotypes between healthy human individuals (TCRdb year 2020). Study-level background: A few men and a couple of women, aged 18 to 49 years, made up the cohort. To estimate repertoire size and how much clonotypes are shared between individuals, the study performed deep sequencing of blood TCR repertoires from a few healthy adults. Between about 0.8 and 9 billion PBMCs per donor were obtained by leukapheresis. Per donor, three plates each were used for CD4 naive and CD4 memory, two for CD8 naive, and one for CD8 memory. To increase sequencing depth and limit assay-specific biases, TCR repertoire library preparation and sequencing were carried out by different laboratories using diverse techniques.

TCR CDR3 regions were amplified from genomic DNA by multiplex PCR using the deep immunoSEQ assay. Genomic DNA extracted from each cell subset was distributed evenly over all wells of several immunoSEQ 96-well plates, and each plate served as one replicate. For sorted subsets, approximately 200 ng of genomic DNA, equivalent to around 29,000 T cell genomes, went into each replicate PCR. Purified libraries were measured with a Qubit 3.0 fluorometer, size-checked on a Bioanalyzer 2100, and measured again with the KAPA Library Quantification kit. A separate single-read 150-cycle Illumina NextSeq 550 flow cell was used to sequence each immunoSEQ 96-well plate. In the source study's methods: Because the immunoSEQ output held only junctional sequences and lacked quality scores, the filtering could not match the filtering applied to full-length reads. To assign V/J genes and CDR3, sequences were annotated against IMGT germline references using PyIR, a Python wrapper for IgBLAST v1.9. Reads were removed for weak V/J assignments (E-value above 1e-6), missing CDR3, stop codons, out-of-frame junctions, or ambiguous translated residues. A V3J clonotype was defined by an identical inferred V gene, J gene, and CDR3 amino acid sequence. Percentage overlap between repertoires was computed as shared unique clonotypes divided by the size of the smaller repertoire. Three approaches were used to assess repertoire richness: RTK rarefaction, the Chao1 estimator, and Recon v2.1 estimates of unobserved clonotypes. Generation probabilities were computed with OLGA for all TCRbeta clonotypes obtained by the gDNA method from a few donors. TCRdb took this table from immuneACCESS and kept in-frame rearrangements with V and J called. Such tables lack part of the clones; where checked against another copy, unresolved V genes explain under half of the gap, and the rest is unexplained. That table gives V, J and clone size, and the DNA gave D and trimming. This sample comprises 1,400,000 or so clones, approximately 98.5% of them detected only once. The leading ten clones occupy 0.36% of the sample.

The investigation overall reported the following: Larger estimated clonotype richness was generally found for naive subsets than for memory subsets. Across a handful of donors, approximately 5% of naive CD4, over 3% of naive CD8, approximately 2.5% of memory CD4, and approximately 0.42% of memory CD8 clonotypes were shared. Compared with non-shared clonotypes, the clonotypes found in all four sorted-subset donors had higher generation probabilities. The small number of donors limited the genetic and exposure-history diversity represented. Based on pairwise subsampling, the degree of clonotype sharing among donors was expected to be affected by sequencing depth. Sampling was restricted to blood, and TCR repertoires in tissue are likely to differ from TCR repertoires in blood. Even with the large sequencing depth, rarefaction of the sorted-subset datasets indicated that sequencing was incomplete.

Healthy HIV-negative adults with no recently reported acute infections or vaccinations were included as donors. Only Caucasian adults living in Nashville, Tennessee, USA were represented among the donors. CD4+ T cells were enriched through magnetic negative selection, after which naive cells were positively selected on CD45RA and the remaining negative fraction served as the memory subset. Blood was obtained by leukapheresis, after which PBMCs were separated by Ficoll-Histopaque density gradient centrifugation and cryopreserved in liquid nitrogen vapor phase. Analytical flow cytometry was used to check the purity and quantity of each magnetically sorted T cell population. From each sorted fraction, genomic DNA was isolated and quantified by UV absorbance on a Nanodrop 2000c.

Sample: naive CD4+ T cells sorted from blood. This specimen's cell subset or site label, interpreted: CD45RA+ positively selected. This receptor was identified in a man younger than 40 in good health. The rearranged chain carries TRBV28 and TRBJ1-4; TRBD1 is a weak D gene call, 6 bases matching. The CDR3 is CASTKERGLGGKLFF. The DNA sequence reads TGTGCCAGCACCAAAGAGAGGGGGTTGGGAGGGAAACTGTTTTTT. Full variable domain (CDR3 extended with the reference TRBV28 and TRBJ1-4 proteins): DVKVTQSSRYLVKRTGEKVFLECVQDMDHENMFWYRQDPGLGLRLIYFSYDVKMKEKGDIPEGYSVSREKKERFSLILESASTNQTSMYLCASTKERGLGGKLFFGSGTQLSVL.